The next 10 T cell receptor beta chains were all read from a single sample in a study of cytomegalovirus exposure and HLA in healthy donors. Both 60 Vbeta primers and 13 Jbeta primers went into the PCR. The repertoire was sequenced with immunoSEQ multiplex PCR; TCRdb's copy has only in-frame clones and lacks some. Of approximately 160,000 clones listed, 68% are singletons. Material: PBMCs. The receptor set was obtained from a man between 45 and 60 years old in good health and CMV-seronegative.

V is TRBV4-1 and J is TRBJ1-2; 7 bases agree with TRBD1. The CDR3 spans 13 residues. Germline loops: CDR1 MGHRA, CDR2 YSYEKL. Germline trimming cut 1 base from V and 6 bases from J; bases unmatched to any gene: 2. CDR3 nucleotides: TGCGCCAGCAGCCAAGCACAGGGGAATGGCTACACCTTC. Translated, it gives CASSQAQGNGYTF.

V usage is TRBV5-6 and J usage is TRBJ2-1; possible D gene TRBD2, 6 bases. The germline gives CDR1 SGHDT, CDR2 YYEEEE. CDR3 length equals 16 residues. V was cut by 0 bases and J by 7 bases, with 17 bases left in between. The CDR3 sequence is CASSLAPGGAVNEQFF. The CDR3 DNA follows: TGTGCCAGCAGCTTGGCACCTGGAGGGGCGGTGAATGAGCAGTTCTTC.

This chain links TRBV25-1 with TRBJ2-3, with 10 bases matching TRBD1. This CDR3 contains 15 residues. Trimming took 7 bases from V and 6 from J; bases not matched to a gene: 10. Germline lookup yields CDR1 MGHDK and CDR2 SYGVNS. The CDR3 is CASNRKTGGADTQYF. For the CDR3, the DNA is TGTGCCAGCAACAGAAAGACAGGGGGCGCCGATACGCAGTATTTT. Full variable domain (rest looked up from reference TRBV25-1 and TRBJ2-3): EADIYQTPRYLVIGTGKKITLECSQTMGHDKMYWYQQDPGMELHLIHYSYGVNSTEKGDLSSESTVSRIRTEHFPLTLESARPSHTSQYLCASNRKTGGADTQYFGPGTRLTVL.

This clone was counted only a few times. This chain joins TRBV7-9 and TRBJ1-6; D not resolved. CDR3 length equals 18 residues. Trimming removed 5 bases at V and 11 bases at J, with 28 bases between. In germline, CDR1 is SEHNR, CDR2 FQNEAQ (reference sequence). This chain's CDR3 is CASSPVDIRPRGLPPLHF. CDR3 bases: TGTGCCAGCAGCCCAGTAGACATCAGGCCCCGAGGACTTCCACCCCTCCACTTT.

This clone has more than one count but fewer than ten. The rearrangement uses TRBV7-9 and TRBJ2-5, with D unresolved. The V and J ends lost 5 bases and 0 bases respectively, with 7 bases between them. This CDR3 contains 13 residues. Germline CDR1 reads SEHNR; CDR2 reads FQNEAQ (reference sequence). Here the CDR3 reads CASSLDNQETQYF. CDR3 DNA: TGTGCCAGCAGCCTTGACAACCAAGAGACCCAGTACTTC.

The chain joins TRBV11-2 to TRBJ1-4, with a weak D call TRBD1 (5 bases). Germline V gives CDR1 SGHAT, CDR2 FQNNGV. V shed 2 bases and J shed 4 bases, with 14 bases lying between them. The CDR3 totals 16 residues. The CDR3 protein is CASSLKLAGINEKLFF. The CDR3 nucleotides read TGTGCCAGCAGCTTAAAGTTGGCAGGGATTAATGAAAAACTGTTTTTT.

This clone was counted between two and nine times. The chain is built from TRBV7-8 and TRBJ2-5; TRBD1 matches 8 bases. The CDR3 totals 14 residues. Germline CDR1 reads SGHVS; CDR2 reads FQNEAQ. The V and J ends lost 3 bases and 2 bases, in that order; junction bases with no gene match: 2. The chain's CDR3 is CASSFNRGQETQYF. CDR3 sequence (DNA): TGTGCCAGCAGCTTTAACAGGGGGCAAGAGACCCAGTACTTC.

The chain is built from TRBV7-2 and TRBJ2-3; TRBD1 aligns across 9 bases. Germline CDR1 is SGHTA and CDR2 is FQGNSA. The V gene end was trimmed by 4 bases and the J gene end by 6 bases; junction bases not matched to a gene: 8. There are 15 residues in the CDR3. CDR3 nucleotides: TGTGCCAGCAGCTCGCGGACAGGGGTGACGGATACGCAGTATTTT. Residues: CASSSRTGVTDTQYF.

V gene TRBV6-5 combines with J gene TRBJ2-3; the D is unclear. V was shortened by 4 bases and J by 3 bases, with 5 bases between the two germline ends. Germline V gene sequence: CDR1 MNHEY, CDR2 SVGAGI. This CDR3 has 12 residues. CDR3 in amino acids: CASSSTTDTQYF. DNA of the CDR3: TGTGCCAGCAGTTCCACTACAGATACGCAGTATTTT.

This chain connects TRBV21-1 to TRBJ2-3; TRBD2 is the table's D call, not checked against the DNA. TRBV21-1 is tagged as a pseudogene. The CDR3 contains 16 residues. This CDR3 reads CASSKGERASTDTQYF. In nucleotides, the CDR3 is TGTGCCAGCAGCAAAGGGGAGCGGGCGAGCACAGATACGCAGTATTTT.